The 8 T cell receptor beta chains presented below share a single source sample, sequenced in a study of control samples from healthy donors and cancer patients (dated by TCRdb to the early 2020s). The library was built by means of the immunoSEQ multiplex PCR assay. TCRdb mirrors the immuneACCESS table, restricted to in-frame sequences. Some clones are absent from its copies; in checked studies, under half trace to an unresolved V gene, and the reason for the others is unknown. This sample holds tens of thousands of clones; roughly nine tenths were observed only once. The top ten constitute 0.85% to 1% of the sample. Sequences were obtained from blood. The source is a woman in her twenties or thirties in good health.

V gene TRBV27 combines with J gene TRBJ2-3; D unclear. Germline assignment: CDR1 MNHEY and CDR2 SMNVEV (reference sequence). The CDR3 totals 15 residues. V was trimmed by 6 bases and J by 1 base, leaving 14 bases between them. CDR3 region: CASSPVVLGTDTQYF. CDR3 bases: TGTGCCAGCAGCCCGGTGGTGCTTGGCACAGATACGCAGTATTTT.

This rearrangement joins TRBV19 to TRBJ1-1; D is unclear. Trimming left V 3 bases short and J 5 bases short, with 16 bases between. Germline CDR1 and CDR2: LNHDA and SQIVND (reference sequence). The CDR3 loop spans 15 amino acids. The chain's CDR3 is CASSMTGRRETEAFF. CDR3 bases: TGTGCCAGTAGTATGACGGGGAGGAGAGAAACTGAAGCTTTCTTT.

A remark on this clone: This same CDR3 is encoded by further DNA sequences in the sample. The chain combines TRBV20-1 with TRBJ2-3, with unresolved D. CDR1 is DFQATT and CDR2 is SNEGSKA in the germline V gene (reference sequence). V was cut by 3 bases and J by 1 base, with 5 bases left in between. The CDR3 spans 12 residues. The CDR3, as DNA: TGCAGTGCTAGTAGGGGCACAGATACGCAGTATTTT. Amino acids: CSASRGTDTQYF.

As for this clone: A read error may produce the germline difference seen at one junction end. This rearrangement joins TRBV11-3 to TRBJ2-2; D may be TRBD1 or TRBD2 (5 bases each). The V gene's germline CDR1 is SGHNT and CDR2 YENEEA. The CDR3 length is 16 residues. The DNA of the CDR3 is TGTGCCAGCAGCTTAGATCGGGCGTCGGGACGACGGGGAGCTGTTTTT. This gives the protein CASSLDRASGRRGAVF.

V gene TRBV11-3 combines with J gene TRBJ1-1; TRBD1 aligns across 7 bases. Losses at the gene ends were 5 bases for V and 7 bases for J; bases not matched to a gene: 4. Germline V lookup: CDR1 SGHNT, CDR2 YENEEA. The CDR3 has 12 amino acids. The CDR3 loop is CASSPRQGEAFF. The DNA of the CDR3 is TGTGCCAGCAGCCCCCGACAGGGTGAAGCTTTCTTT.

The chain links TRBV19 to TRBJ2-3, with D tentatively TRBD1 or TRBD2 (5 bases each). Trimming removed 6 bases from V and 2 bases from J, with 15 bases in between. The CDR3 runs 15 residues. Germline CDR1 and CDR2: LNHDA and SQIVND (reference sequence). In nucleotides, the CDR3 is TGTGCCAGTAGGGAACACGGGACCCTCACAGATACGCAGTATTTT. Protein: CASREHGTLTDTQYF. The full variable domain, rest sourced from reference TRBV19 and TRBJ2-3, is DGGITQSPKYLFRKEGQNVTLSCEQNLNHDAMYWYRQDPGQGLRLIYYSQIVNDFQKGDIAEGYSVSREKKESFPLTVTSAQKNPTAFYLCASREHGTLTDTQYFGPGTRLTVL.

This chain joins TRBV6-6 and TRBJ2-7; D call uncertain. The V end lost 8 bases, the J end lost 3 bases, and 14 bases lay between the germline ends. Germline V gene data show CDR1 as MNHNY and CDR2 as SVGAGI (reference sequence). The CDR3 runs to 13 residues. The CDR3 bases are TGTGCCAGCCTTAATACAGAGATCTACGAGCAGTACTTC. Translating gives CASLNTEIYEQYF.

The chain has TRBV28 and TRBJ1-5, with D uncertain. The CDR3 is 12 residues long. V was clipped by 2 bases and J by 7 bases, with 6 bases between them. Germline-derived CDR1 and CDR2 are MDHEN and SYDVKM. This CDR3 reads CASSLAGQPQHF. The CDR3 region has the DNA TGTGCCAGCAGTTTAGCCGGACAGCCCCAGCATTTT.